These 12 T cell receptor beta chains share one sample of origin, sequenced in a study of identical twins. A single record per CDR3 protein comes from TCRdb applying MiXCR to the 5' RACE reads. The sample consists of about 1.7 million distinct CDR3 sequences, about 30% of them appearing once. Sequencing input: cord blood. All receptors come from a newborn girl in good health.

The CDR3 protein is CASSLVSSGDMLDTQYF. The DNA for the CDR3 is TGTGCCAGCAGCTTAGTCTCGAGCGGGGACATGCTCGATACGCAGTATTTT. V gene TRBV7-6 combines with J gene TRBJ2-3; perhaps TRBD2 as D (7 bases). The germline gives CDR1 SGHVS, CDR2 FNYEAQ. V was clipped by 1 base and J by 6 bases, with 20 bases between them. The CDR3 is 17 amino acids.

The sample holds a few counts of this clonotype. V is TRBV20-1 and J is TRBJ1-2; possible D gene TRBD1, 5 bases. The CDR3 extends over 13 amino acids. Trimming removed 7 bases from V and 2 bases from J, with 14 bases in between. The germline V gene encodes CDR1 DFQATT and CDR2 SNEGSKA (reference sequence). In nucleotides, the CDR3 is TGCAGTGGAAGACAGCCCCCGAACTATGGCTACACCTTC. Its translation: CSGRQPPNYGYTF.

CDR3 sequence (DNA): TGTGCCAGCTCACCCGGGACTCCCTCAGCTATTCAGTACTTC. Its translation is CASSPGTPSAIQYF. The chain carries TRBV18 and TRBJ2-4; a possible D gene is TRBD2 (6 bases). Germline CDR1 KGHSH, CDR2 LQKENI. V shed 3 bases and J shed 10 bases, with 16 bases lying between them. The CDR3 runs 14 residues. Together with reference TRBV18 and TRBJ2-4, the CDR3 gives the full variable domain: NAGVMQNPRHLVRRRGQEARLRCSPMKGHSHVYWYRQLPEEGLKFMVYLQKENIIDESGMPKERFSAEFPKEGPSILRIQQVVRGDSAAYFCASSPGTPSAIQYFGAGTRLSVL.

The V call is TRBV13, the J call TRBJ2-1, with a possible D match to TRBD1 (6 bases). Germline CDR1 is PRHDT and CDR2 is FYEKMQ (reference sequence). This CDR3 region has 17 residues. Deletions cut 0 bases from V and 0 bases from J, with 12 bases between. The CDR3 region is CASSLGSLGGSYNEQFF. The CDR3 DNA reads as TGTGCCAGCAGCTTAGGCTCACTAGGGGGCTCCTACAATGAGCAGTTCTTC.

In this sample, this clonotype turned up a few times. The chain uses TRBV20-1 and TRBJ1-1; D gene unclear. The germline V gene has CDR1 DFQATT and CDR2 SNEGSKA (reference sequence). This CDR3 has 14 amino acids. Trimming left V 1 base short and J 0 bases short, with 9 bases between. This chain's CDR3 is CSARGGGLNTEAFF. Here the CDR3 DNA reads TGCAGTGCTAGAGGGGGAGGTTTGAACACTGAAGCTTTCTTT.

This clonotype occurred a few times. The rearrangement links TRBV3-1 to TRBJ2-7, with 7 bases identical to TRBD2. This CDR3 region has 15 residues. V trimming: 1 base; J trimming: 4 bases; junction bases outside the gene matches: 7. Germline CDR1 LGHDT, CDR2 YNNKEL (reference sequence). The DNA for the CDR3 is TGTGCCAGCAGCCAAGGGGCAGCGGGGTGGTACGAGCAGTACTTC. Its protein product is CASSQGAAGWYEQYF.

Regarding this clonotype: One end of the junction does not line up with germline, which may come from a read error. CDR3 sequence (DNA): TGTACCAGCGAACAGGGGGCCAAAAACATTCAGTACTTC. It translates to CTSEQGAKNIQYF. The chain recombines TRBV2 with TRBJ2-4; TRBD1 matches at 7 bases. From germline, CDR1 is SNHLY and CDR2 FYNNEI. CDR3 size: 13 residues.

The chain joins TRBV27 to TRBJ2-7; D is uncertain. CDR3 length equals 12 residues. Between the trimmed V and J ends, which lost 6 bases and 3 bases, there was a span of 9 bases. Germline CDR1 reads MNHEY; CDR2 reads SMNVEV (reference sequence). This CDR3 is CASRMSHYEQYF. The CDR3 nucleotides are TGTGCCAGCAGGATGTCCCACTACGAGCAGTACTTC.

The chain links TRBV7-2 to TRBJ2-7, with D possibly being TRBD2 (6 bases). CDR1 and CDR2 (germline): SGHTA, FQGNSA. V was cut by 2 bases and J by 0 bases, with 11 bases left in between. The CDR3 runs 15 residues. The CDR3 region is CASSLYGRGSYEQYF. The CDR3 nucleotides are TGTGCCAGCAGCTTATACGGGAGAGGCTCCTACGAGCAGTACTTC.

The genes are TRBV20-1 and TRBJ2-4; D possibly matches TRBD1 or TRBD2 (5 bases each). The germline CDR1 and CDR2 sequences are DFQATT and SNEGSKA (reference sequence). Trimming removed 4 bases from V and 7 bases from J, with 23 bases in between. The CDR3 length is 16 residues. CDR3 DNA sequence: TGCAGTGCTACTAGGAGGATGTCAGGGCGGAGGAACATTCAGTACTTC. This codes for CSATRRMSGRRNIQYF.

The sample holds a few counts of this clonotype. V gene TRBV20-1 combines with J gene TRBJ1-1, with 8 bases identical to TRBD1. The J segment lost 4 bases and the V segment lost 6 bases, leaving 7 bases of the junction unmatched. The CDR3 loop spans 13 amino acids. In germline, CDR1 is DFQATT, CDR2 SNEGSKA (reference sequence). CDR3 DNA sequence: TGCAGTGCCCCGACAGGGGAAGGCACTGAAGCTTTCTTT. It encodes CSAPTGEGTEAFF.

V is TRBV20-1 and J is TRBJ2-1; 9 bases agree with TRBD2. Germline V CDR1 and CDR2: DFQATT, SNEGSKA (reference sequence). After removal of 3 bases from V and 5 bases from J, the junction contained 5 bases not matched to a gene. The CDR3 has 14 residues. The CDR3 is CSASWSSGDNEQFF. The CDR3 DNA reads TGCAGTGCTAGTTGGTCTAGCGGGGACAATGAGCAGTTCTTC.